The source of this T cell receptor beta chain is a study of blood T cell repertoires in COVID-19. Overall study: Spain, Italy and the United States supplied samples that represented acute and convalescent COVID-19. Sources were T cells, B-cell-depleted T cells, or PBMCs; the material itself was cDNA or gDNA.

Trimming left V 1 base short and J 4 bases short, with 10 bases between. The CDR3 loop spans 14 amino acids. Germline-derived CDR1 and CDR2 are LGHDT and YNNKEL (reference sequence). Per the study methods: Using reference gene primer amplification, nucleated cell counts were estimated. Some clones are missing from TCRdb's copy, which holds only in-frame ones; the method was immunoSEQ multiplex PCR. Clone size and V and J calls were adopted from that table, with D and trimming inferred from the DNA. The repertoire holds roughly 500,000 clones, 70% to 90% seen once, with 3% to 4% in the top ten. The sequencing sample was made of peripheral blood. This TCR derives from a human donor in a cohort sampled during active COVID-19. The V call is TRBV3-1 (or the pseudogene TRBV3-2), the J call TRBJ1-1; no firm D call. The DNA of the CDR3 is TGTGCCAGCAGCCAAGTGGACTCGGGCACTGAAGCTTTCTTT. Translated: CASSQVDSGTEAFF.